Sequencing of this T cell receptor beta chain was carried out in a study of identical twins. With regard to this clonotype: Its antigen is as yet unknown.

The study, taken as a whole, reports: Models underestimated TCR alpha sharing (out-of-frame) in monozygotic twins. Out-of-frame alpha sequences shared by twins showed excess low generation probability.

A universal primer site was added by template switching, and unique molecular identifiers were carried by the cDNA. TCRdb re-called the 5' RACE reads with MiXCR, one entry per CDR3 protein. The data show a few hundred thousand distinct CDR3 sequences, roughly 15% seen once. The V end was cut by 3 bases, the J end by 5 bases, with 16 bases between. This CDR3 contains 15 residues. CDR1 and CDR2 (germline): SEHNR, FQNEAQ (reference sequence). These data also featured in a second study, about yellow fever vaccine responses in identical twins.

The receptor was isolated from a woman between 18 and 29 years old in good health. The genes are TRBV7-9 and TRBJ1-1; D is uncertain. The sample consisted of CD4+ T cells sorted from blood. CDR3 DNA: TGTGCCAGCAGCTTGGCGGGTTATGGGAGGACTGAAGCTTTCTTT. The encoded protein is CASSLAGYGRTEAFF.